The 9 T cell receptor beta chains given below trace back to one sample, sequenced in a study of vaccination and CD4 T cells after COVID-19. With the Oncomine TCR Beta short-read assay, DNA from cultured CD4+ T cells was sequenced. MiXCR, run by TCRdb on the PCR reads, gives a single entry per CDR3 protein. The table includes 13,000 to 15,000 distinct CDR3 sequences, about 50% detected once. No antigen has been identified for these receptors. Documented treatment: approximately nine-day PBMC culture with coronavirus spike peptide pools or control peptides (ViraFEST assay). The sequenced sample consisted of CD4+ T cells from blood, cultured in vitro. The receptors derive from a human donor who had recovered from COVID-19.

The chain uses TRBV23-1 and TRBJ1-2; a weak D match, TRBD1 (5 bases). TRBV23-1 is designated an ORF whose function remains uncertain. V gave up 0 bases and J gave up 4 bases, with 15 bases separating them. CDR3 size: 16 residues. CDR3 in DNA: TGCGCCAGCAGTCAATCGTCGAACAGGCTGGGCTATGGCTACACCTTC. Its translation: CASSQSSNRLGYGYTF.

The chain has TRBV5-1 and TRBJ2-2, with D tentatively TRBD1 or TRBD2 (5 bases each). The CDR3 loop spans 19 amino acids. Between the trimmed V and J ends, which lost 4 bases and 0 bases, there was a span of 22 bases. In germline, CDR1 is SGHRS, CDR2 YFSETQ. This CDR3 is CASSPATGPPHPNTGELFF. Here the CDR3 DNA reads TGCGCCAGCAGCCCTGCCACGGGACCGCCCCACCCGAACACCGGGGAGCTGTTTTTT. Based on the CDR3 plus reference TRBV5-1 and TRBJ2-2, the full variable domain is KAGVTQTPRYLIKTRGQQVTLSCSPISGHRSVSWYQQTPGQGLQFLFEYFSETQRNKGNFPGRFSGRQFSNSRSEMNVSTLELGDSALYLCASSPATGPPHPNTGELFFGEGSRLTVL.

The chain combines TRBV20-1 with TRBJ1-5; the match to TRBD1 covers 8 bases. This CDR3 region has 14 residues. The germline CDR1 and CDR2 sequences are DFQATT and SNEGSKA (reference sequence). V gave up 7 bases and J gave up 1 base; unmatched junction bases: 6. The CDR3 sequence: CSGSQGASNQPQHF. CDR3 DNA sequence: TGCAGTGGATCGCAGGGGGCGAGCAATCAGCCCCAGCATTTT.

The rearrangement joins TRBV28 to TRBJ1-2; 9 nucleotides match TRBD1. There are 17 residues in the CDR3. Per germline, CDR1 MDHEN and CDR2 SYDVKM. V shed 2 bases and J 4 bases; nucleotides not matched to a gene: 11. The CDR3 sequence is CASSLASGTGTRYGYTF. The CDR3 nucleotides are TGTGCCAGCAGTTTAGCCTCCGGGACAGGGACCCGCTATGGCTACACCTTC.

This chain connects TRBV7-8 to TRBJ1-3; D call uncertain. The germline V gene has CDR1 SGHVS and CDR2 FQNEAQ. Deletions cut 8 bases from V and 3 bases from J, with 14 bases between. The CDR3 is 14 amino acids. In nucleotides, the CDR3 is TGTGCCAGCCATCCGCGTTCCCTTGGAAACACCATATATTTT. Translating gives CASHPRSLGNTIYF.

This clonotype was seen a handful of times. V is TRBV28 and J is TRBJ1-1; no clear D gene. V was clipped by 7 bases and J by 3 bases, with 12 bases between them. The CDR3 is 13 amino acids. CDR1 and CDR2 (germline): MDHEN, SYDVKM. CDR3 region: CASTQRADTEAFF. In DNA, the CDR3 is TGTGCCAGCACCCAACGGGCCGACACTGAAGCTTTCTTT.

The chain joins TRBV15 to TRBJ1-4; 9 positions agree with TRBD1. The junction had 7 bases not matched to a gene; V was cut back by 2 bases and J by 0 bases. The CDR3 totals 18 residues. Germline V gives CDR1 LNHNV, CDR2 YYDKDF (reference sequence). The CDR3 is CATSRSGQGRATNEKLFF. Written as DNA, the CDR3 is TGTGCCACCAGCAGATCTGGACAGGGGCGTGCAACTAATGAAAAACTGTTTTTT.

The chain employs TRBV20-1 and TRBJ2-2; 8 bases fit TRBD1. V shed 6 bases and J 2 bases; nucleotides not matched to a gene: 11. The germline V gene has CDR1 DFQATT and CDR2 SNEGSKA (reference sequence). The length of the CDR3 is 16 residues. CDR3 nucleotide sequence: TGCAGTGCGCCCCGCGGACAGGGCCGTAACACCGGGGAGCTGTTTTTT. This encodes CSAPRGQGRNTGELFF.

The CDR3 DNA is TGCAGTCGTGCTGGAGGAAAGGAGACCCAGTACTTC. Its protein product is CSRAGGKETQYF. The chain carries TRBV20-1 and TRBJ2-5; D might be TRBD2 (5 bases). Per the germline V gene, CDR1 is DFQATT and CDR2 is SNEGSKA (reference sequence). The CDR3 extends over 12 amino acids. The V and J ends lost 8 bases and 5 bases respectively, with 15 bases between them.